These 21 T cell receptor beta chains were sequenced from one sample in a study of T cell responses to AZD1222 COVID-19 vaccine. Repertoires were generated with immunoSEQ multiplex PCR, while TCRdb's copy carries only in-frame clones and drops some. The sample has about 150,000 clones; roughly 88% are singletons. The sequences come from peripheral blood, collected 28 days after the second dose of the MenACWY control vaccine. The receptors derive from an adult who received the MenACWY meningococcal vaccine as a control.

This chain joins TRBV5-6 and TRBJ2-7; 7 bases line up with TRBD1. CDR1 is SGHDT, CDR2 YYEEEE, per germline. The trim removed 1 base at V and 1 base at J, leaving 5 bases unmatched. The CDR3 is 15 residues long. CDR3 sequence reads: CASSLYGTASYEQYF. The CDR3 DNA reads TGTGCCAGCAGCTTGTACGGGACAGCGTCCTACGAGCAGTACTTC.

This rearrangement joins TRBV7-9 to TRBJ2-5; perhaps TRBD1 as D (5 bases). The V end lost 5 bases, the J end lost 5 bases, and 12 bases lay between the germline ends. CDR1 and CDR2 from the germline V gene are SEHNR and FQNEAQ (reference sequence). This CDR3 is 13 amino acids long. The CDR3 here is CASSRPSGETQYF. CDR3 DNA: TGTGCCAGCAGCCGGCCCTCAGGGGAGACCCAGTACTTC. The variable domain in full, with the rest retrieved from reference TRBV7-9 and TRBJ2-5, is DTGVSQNPRHKITKRGQNVTFRCDPISEHNRLYWYRQTLGQGPEFLTYFQNEAQLEKSRLLSDRFSAERPKGSFSTLEIQRTEQGDSAMYLCASSRPSGETQYFGPGTRLLVL.

CDR3 region: CSVAGPGETQYF. The CDR3 DNA reads TGCAGCGTTGCGGGGCCGGGAGAGACCCAGTACTTC. J is TRBJ2-5 and V is TRBV29-1, with D perhaps matching TRBD1 or TRBD2 (5 bases each). Germline loops: CDR1 SQVTM, CDR2 ANQGSEA. The germline V and J ends were trimmed by 4 bases and 4 bases, with 10 bases remaining between them. This CDR3 has 12 residues.

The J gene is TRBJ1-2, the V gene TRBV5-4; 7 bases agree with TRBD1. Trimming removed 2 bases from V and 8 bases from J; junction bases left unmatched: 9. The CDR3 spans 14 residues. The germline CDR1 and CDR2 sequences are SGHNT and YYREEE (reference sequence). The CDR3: CASSFWQGVSGYTF. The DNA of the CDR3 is TGTGCCAGCAGCTTTTGGCAGGGGGTAAGCGGCTACACCTTC.

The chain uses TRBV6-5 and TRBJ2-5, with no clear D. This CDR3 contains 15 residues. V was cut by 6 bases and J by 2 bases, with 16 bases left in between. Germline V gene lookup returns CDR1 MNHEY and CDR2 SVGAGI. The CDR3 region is CASSGSWGFQETQYF. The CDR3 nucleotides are TGTGCCAGCAGCGGAAGCTGGGGATTTCAAGAGACCCAGTACTTC.

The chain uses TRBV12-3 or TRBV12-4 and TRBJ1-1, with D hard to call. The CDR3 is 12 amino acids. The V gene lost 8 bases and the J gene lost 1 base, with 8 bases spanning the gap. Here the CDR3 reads CASRVSNTEAFF. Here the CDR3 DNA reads TGTGCCAGCCGGGTTTCGAACACTGAAGCTTTCTTT.

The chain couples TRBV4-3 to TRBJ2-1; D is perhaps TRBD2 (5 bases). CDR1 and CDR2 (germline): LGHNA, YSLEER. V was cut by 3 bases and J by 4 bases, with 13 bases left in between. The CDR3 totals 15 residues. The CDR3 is CASSQDSGPYNEQFF. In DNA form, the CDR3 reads TGCGCCAGCAGCCAGGACTCAGGCCCTTACAATGAGCAGTTCTTC.

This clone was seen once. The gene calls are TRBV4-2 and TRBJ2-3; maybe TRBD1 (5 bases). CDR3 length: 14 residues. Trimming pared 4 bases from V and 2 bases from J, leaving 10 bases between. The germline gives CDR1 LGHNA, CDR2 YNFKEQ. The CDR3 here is CASSLRQPTDTQYF. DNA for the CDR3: TGTGCCAGCAGCCTCAGACAGCCCACAGATACGCAGTATTTT.

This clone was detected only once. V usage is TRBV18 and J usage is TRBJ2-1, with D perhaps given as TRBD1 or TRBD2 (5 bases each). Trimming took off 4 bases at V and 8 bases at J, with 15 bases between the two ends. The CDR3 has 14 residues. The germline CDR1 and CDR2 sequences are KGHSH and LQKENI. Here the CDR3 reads CASSRSARDDEQFF. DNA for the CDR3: TGTGCCAGCTCACGCTCCGCCAGGGACGATGAGCAGTTCTTC.

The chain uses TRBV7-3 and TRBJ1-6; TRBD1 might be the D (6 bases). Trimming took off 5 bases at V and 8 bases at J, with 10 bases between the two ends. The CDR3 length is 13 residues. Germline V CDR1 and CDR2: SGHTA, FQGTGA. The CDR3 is CASSLYRDSPLHF. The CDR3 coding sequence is TGTGCCAGCAGCCTGTACAGGGATTCACCCCTCCACTTT.

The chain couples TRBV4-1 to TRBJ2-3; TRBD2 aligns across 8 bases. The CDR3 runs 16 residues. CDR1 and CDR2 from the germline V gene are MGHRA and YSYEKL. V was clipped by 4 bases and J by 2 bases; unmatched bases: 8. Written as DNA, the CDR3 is TGCGCCAGCAGCCTACCGACTAGCGCCTACACAGATACGCAGTATTTT. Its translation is CASSLPTSAYTDTQYF.

The CDR3 DNA follows: TGTGCCAGTTCTTCCCGGGAAGGGTGGTCATATGGCTACACCTTC. Protein: CASSSREGWSYGYTF. The chain is built from TRBV9 and TRBJ1-2; D not resolved. Germline-derived CDR1 and CDR2 are SGDLS and YYNGEE. The CDR3 loop spans 15 amino acids. The germline V and J ends were trimmed by 8 bases and 5 bases, with 22 bases remaining between them.

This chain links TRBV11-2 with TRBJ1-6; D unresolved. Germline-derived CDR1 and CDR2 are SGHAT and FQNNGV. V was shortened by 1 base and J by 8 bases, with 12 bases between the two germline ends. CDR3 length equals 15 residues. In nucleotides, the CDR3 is TGTGCCAGCAGCTTAGGGGCAGGCACGGATTCACCCCTCCACTTT. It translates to CASSLGAGTDSPLHF.

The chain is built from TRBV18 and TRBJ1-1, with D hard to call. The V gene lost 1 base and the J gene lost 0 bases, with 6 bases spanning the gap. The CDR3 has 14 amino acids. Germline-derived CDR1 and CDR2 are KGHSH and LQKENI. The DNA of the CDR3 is TGTGCCAGCTCACCACGGGGTTTGAACACTGAAGCTTTCTTT. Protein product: CASSPRGLNTEAFF.

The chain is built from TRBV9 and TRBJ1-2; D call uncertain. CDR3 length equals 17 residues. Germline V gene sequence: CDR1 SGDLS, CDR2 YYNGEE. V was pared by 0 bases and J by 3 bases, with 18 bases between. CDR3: CASSVGGGLRIDYGYTF. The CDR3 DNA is TGTGCCAGCAGCGTAGGAGGTGGACTCAGGATAGACTATGGCTACACCTTC.

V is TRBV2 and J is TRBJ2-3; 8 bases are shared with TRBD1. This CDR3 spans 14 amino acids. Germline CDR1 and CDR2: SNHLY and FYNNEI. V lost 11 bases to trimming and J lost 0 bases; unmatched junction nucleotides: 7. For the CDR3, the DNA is TGTGCCTGGCAGGGGGCGGGGAGCACAGATACGCAGTATTTT. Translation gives CAWQGAGSTDTQYF.

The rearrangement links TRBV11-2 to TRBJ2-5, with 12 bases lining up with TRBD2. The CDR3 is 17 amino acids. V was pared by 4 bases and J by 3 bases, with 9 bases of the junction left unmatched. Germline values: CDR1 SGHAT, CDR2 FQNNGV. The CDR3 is CASSSSRLAGGKETQYF. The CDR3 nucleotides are TGTGCCAGCAGCTCCAGCCGTCTAGCGGGGGGGAAAGAGACCCAGTACTTC.

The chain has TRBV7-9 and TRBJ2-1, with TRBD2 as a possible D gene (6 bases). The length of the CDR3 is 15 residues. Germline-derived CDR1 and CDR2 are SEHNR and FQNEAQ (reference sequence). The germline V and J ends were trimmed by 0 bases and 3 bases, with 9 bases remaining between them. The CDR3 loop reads CASSLAYGSYNEQFF. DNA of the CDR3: TGTGCCAGCAGCTTAGCGTACGGGAGCTACAATGAGCAGTTCTTC.

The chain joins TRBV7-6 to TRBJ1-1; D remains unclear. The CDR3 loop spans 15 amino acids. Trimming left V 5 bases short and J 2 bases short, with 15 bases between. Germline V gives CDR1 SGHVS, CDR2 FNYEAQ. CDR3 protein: CASSPEDRGNTEAFF. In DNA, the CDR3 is TGTGCCAGCAGCCCCGAGGATCGGGGAAACACTGAAGCTTTCTTT.

Here the CDR3 reads CAWRKQGALGGYTF. The CDR3 nucleotides read TGTGCCTGGAGGAAACAGGGGGCGCTTGGTGGCTACACCTTC. V and J are TRBV30 and TRBJ1-2, with 9 bases matching TRBD1. Germline assignment: CDR1 GTSNPN and CDR2 SVGIG (reference sequence). CDR3 size: 14 residues. After removal of 3 bases from V and 7 bases from J, the junction contained 9 bases not matched to a gene.

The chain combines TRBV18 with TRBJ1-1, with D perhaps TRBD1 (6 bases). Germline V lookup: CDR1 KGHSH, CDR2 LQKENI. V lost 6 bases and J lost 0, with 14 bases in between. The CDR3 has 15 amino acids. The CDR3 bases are TGTGCCAGCTCTCCAGGGGCCAAGATGAACACTGAAGCTTTCTTT. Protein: CASSPGAKMNTEAFF.